This T cell receptor beta chain was identified in a study of blood T cell repertoires in COVID-19. Study in general: Collection of acute and convalescent COVID-19 samples took place in the United States, Italy and Spain. Sample material is recorded as cDNA or gDNA derived from T cells, B-cell-depleted T cells, or PBMCs.

The study recruited people aged roughly 18 to 89 years across under 25 US areas. Two consecutive negative NP/OP PCR tests, clearance, or resolved symptoms defined Cohort 3 recovery. Per germline, CDR1 LNHDA and CDR2 SQIVND (reference sequence). The CDR3 contains 15 residues. Trimming left V 5 bases short and J 0 bases short, with 11 bases between. Generated by immunoSEQ multiplex PCR, the TCRdb table keeps only in-frame clones and is missing some. The table has a few hundred thousand clones, 83% seen once. This sequence joins TRBV19 and TRBJ1-3; D is possibly TRBD1 (6 bases). What was sequenced was PBMCs or T cells enriched from blood (not recorded which). This sequence originates from a woman aged 45-59 years who had recovered from COVID-19. CDR3 sequence (DNA): TGTGCCAGTAGTGTGACAGGATTCTCTGGAAACACCATATATTTT. Translating it yields CASSVTGFSGNTIYF.